The 28 T cell receptor beta chains below come from one sample, sequenced in a study of T-cell reconstitution after alpha-beta-depleted transplantation in children. During its preparation, the TCRbeta library received unique molecular identifiers. TCRdb called the PCR reads again in MiXCR, with one record for every CDR3 protein. The sample consists of 300,000 to 350,000 distinct CDR3 sequences, 20% to 30% of them appearing once. The source material was PBMCs, mostly from graft donor cells, sampled 180 days after TCRalphabeta/CD19-depleted stem cell transplant. These receptors were collected from a male patient aged 10-17 years who had a stem cell transplant for acute lymphoblastic leukemia, so the T cells may come from the graft donor.

This clonotype has only a few counts. The gene calls are TRBV7-8 and TRBJ2-1; 11 nucleotides agree with TRBD2. The CDR3 contains 15 residues. V lost 2 bases and J lost 11; bases outside the gene matches: 8. The germline V gene has CDR1 SGHVS and CDR2 FQNEAQ. The CDR3 loop reads CASSLSRLAGNKQFF. The CDR3 DNA sequence: TGTGCCAGCAGCTTAAGTAGACTAGCGGGGAACAAGCAGTTCTTC.

The V gene is TRBV7-6, the J gene TRBJ2-5; 9 bases match TRBD2. The CDR3 extends over 16 amino acids. CDR1 and CDR2 (germline): SGHVS, FNYEAQ. After removal of 3 bases from V and 4 bases from J, the junction contained 9 bases not matched to a gene. CDR3: CASSFTPPSGTETQYF. The CDR3 DNA reads as TGTGCCAGCAGCTTTACCCCCCCTAGCGGGACAGAGACCCAGTACTTC.

The chain recombines TRBV20-1 with TRBJ2-7; weak D call: TRBD1 (5 bases). Germline V gene data show CDR1 as DFQATT and CDR2 as SNEGSKA (reference sequence). The CDR3 is made up of 15 amino acids. V was shortened by 1 base and J by 1 base, with 14 bases between the two germline ends. This CDR3 reads CSARGLRTNSYEQYF. CDR3 nucleotide sequence: TGCAGTGCTAGAGGTTTGCGGACAAATTCCTACGAGCAGTACTTC.

The chain links TRBV7-3 to TRBJ2-3; 11 bases match TRBD2. V trimming: 2 bases; J trimming: 7 bases; junction bases outside the gene matches: 5. Per the germline V gene, CDR1 is SGHTA and CDR2 is FQGTGA. The CDR3 is made up of 15 amino acids. The CDR3 loop is CASSLRLAGGYTQYF. The CDR3 nucleotides read TGTGCCAGCAGCTTACGGCTAGCGGGAGGCTATACGCAGTATTTT.

This clonotype was found a few times. This rearrangement joins TRBV10-3 to TRBJ1-1; D might be TRBD1 (5 bases). Germline V lookup: CDR1 ENHRY, CDR2 SYGVKD. The CDR3 length is 12 residues. Between the trimmed V and J ends, which lost 5 bases and 6 bases, there was a span of 10 bases. The DNA of the CDR3 is TGTGCCATCAGTTCACAGGTCCCTGAAGCTTTCTTT. This translates into CAISSQVPEAFF.

This clonotype has only a few counts. The V gene is TRBV20-1, the J gene TRBJ2-2, with D hard to call. Germline-derived CDR1 and CDR2 are DFQATT and SNEGSKA (reference sequence). This CDR3 spans 15 amino acids. Trimming took off 0 bases at V and 2 bases at J, with 10 bases between the two ends. In DNA, the CDR3 is TGCAGTGCTAGAGAAAGGGCTATTAACACCGGGGAGCTGTTTTTT. Translation: CSARERAINTGELFF.

This CDR3 reads CASSPGSYEQFF. The CDR3 DNA is TGTGCCAGCAGCCCAGGCAGCTATGAGCAGTTCTTC. This chain joins TRBV11-2 and TRBJ2-1, with D uncertain. V lost 5 bases to trimming and J lost 8 bases, with 10 bases between them. Germline assignment: CDR1 SGHAT and CDR2 FQNNGV. The CDR3 spans 12 residues.

This chain uses TRBV7-7 with TRBJ2-2, with D possibly TRBD2 on 6 matching bases. The CDR3 has 14 residues. The germline gives CDR1 SSHAT, CDR2 FNYEAQ (reference sequence). With 8 bases removed from V and 6 bases from J, the gap between germline ends came to 16 bases. The CDR3 loop is CASGGITGSGELFF. CDR3 coding DNA: TGTGCCAGCGGAGGGATTACCGGTTCCGGGGAGCTGTTTTTT.

This clonotype appeared many times. This chain joins TRBV24-1 and TRBJ2-2; weak D call: TRBD1 (6 bases). Germline loops: CDR1 KGHDR, CDR2 SFDVKD. The CDR3 contains 13 residues. Trimming stripped 9 bases from V and 0 bases from J, with 7 bases between. DNA for the CDR3: TGTGCCACCGGACAGCCGAACACCGGGGAGCTGTTTTTT. As protein: CATGQPNTGELFF.

The chain carries TRBV4-2 and TRBJ2-5, with a weak D call TRBD1 (6 bases). V lost 5 bases and J lost 1, with 11 bases in between. The CDR3 sequence is 14 residues long. Looked up from germline, CDR1 is LGHNA and CDR2 is YNFKEQ. For the CDR3, the DNA is TGTGCCAGCAGCTACAGGGCGGGCCAAGAGACCCAGTACTTC. Its translation is CASSYRAGQETQYF.

This chain connects TRBV20-1 to TRBJ2-2; D might be TRBD1 (6 bases). V lost 4 bases and J lost 5, with 11 bases in between. Germline V gene sequence: CDR1 DFQATT, CDR2 SNEGSKA (reference sequence). The CDR3 runs to 13 residues. CDR3 residues: CSATQTGTGELFF. For the CDR3, the DNA is TGCAGTGCTACTCAAACAGGGACCGGGGAGCTGTTTTTT.

This chain joins TRBV28 and TRBJ1-2, with D maybe TRBD1 (6 bases). V was cut by 1 base and J by 7 bases, with 10 bases left in between. The germline V gene encodes CDR1 MDHEN and CDR2 SYDVKM. The CDR3 length is 13 residues. CDR3 loop: CASSLSLRGGYTF. CDR3 in DNA: TGTGCCAGCAGTTTATCACTCAGGGGTGGCTACACCTTC.

This chain links TRBV20-1 with TRBJ2-7; D possibly corresponds to TRBD1 (6 bases). Germline assignment: CDR1 DFQATT and CDR2 SNEGSKA (reference sequence). V was shortened by 5 bases and J by 9 bases, with 20 bases between the two germline ends. The CDR3 covers 13 residues. DNA of the CDR3: TGCAGTGCTTGGACAAGGGGGACGAAGGGGCAGTACTTC. Encoded protein: CSAWTRGTKGQYF.

This chain links TRBV28 with TRBJ2-7; D is uncertain. The V gene's germline CDR1 is MDHEN and CDR2 SYDVKM. The CDR3 extends over 13 amino acids. Trimming pared 7 bases from V and 0 bases from J, leaving 10 bases between. Here the CDR3 DNA reads TGTGCCAGCACAGGTTCAAGCTCCTACGAGCAGTACTTC. Its protein is CASTGSSSYEQYF.

The rearrangement joins TRBV7-8 to TRBJ2-7, with 7 bases matching TRBD2. Trimming removed 3 bases from V and 0 bases from J; junction bases left unmatched: 11. The CDR3 covers 17 residues. The germline V gene encodes CDR1 SGHVS and CDR2 FQNEAQ. In DNA form, the CDR3 reads TGTGCCAGCAGCTTGGCACCGGGACTAATCTTCTCCTACGAGCAGTACTTC. It yields the protein CASSLAPGLIFSYEQYF.

This clonotype was counted a few times. The chain carries TRBV18 and TRBJ2-1; no clear D. CDR3 size: 11 residues. The germline gives CDR1 KGHSH, CDR2 LQKENI. Trimming took 5 bases from V and 8 from J, leaving 7 bases between them. DNA of the CDR3: TGTGCCAGCTCATCGCAGGATGAGCAGTTCTTC. Its translation is CASSSQDEQFF.

This clonotype was recorded a few times. The gene calls are TRBV20-1 and TRBJ2-5; 10 bases map to TRBD2. The CDR3 runs 15 residues. Germline values: CDR1 DFQATT, CDR2 SNEGSKA (reference sequence). V lost 7 bases and J lost 7; bases outside the gene matches: 15. The CDR3 is CSGLAGWLSSGTQYF. CDR3 sequence (DNA): TGCAGTGGACTAGCGGGCTGGTTGTCCTCCGGGACCCAGTACTTC.

CDR3 nucleotide sequence: TGTGCCAGCAGCTTAGTAACTAACGTCATCTCCTACAATGAGCAGTTCTTC. Protein product: CASSLVTNVISYNEQFF. The V and J genes are TRBV11-2 and TRBJ2-1, with D hard to call. The CDR3 length is 17 residues. Germline lookup yields CDR1 SGHAT and CDR2 FQNNGV. Between the trimmed V and J ends, which lost 1 base and 0 bases, there was a span of 13 bases.

This chain links TRBV28 with TRBJ2-5; D might be TRBD1 or TRBD2, each matching 6 bases. Trimming removed 8 bases at V and 4 bases at J, with 17 bases between. CDR1 and CDR2 from the germline V gene are MDHEN and SYDVKM. This CDR3 comprises 14 residues. In DNA, the CDR3 is TGTGCCAGCTCAATGGGGTCGGGGGCAGAGACCCAGTACTTC. Amino acids: CASSMGSGAETQYF.

This clonotype occurred a few times. V gene TRBV9 combines with J gene TRBJ2-3; TRBD2 might be the D (5 bases). CDR1 SGDLS and CDR2 YYNGEE come from the germline V gene. Trimming removed 0 bases from V and 2 bases from J, with 7 bases in between. This CDR3 region has 14 residues. In DNA form, the CDR3 reads TGTGCCAGCAGCGTAGCGGACTTCACAGATACGCAGTATTTT. Translation: CASSVADFTDTQYF. Filled out from reference TRBV9 and TRBJ2-3, the complete variable domain reads DSGVTQTPKHLITATGQRVTLRCSPRSGDLSVYWYQQSLDQGLQFLIQYYNGEERAKGNILERFSAQQFPDLHSELNLSSLELGDSALYFCASSVADFTDTQYFGPGTRLTVL.

The chain carries TRBV12-3 or TRBV12-4 and TRBJ2-7; the D gene is possibly TRBD2 (6 bases). Trimming shortened V by 5 bases and J by 2 bases, and 10 bases separated the two germline ends. The CDR3 runs 13 residues. CDR3 amino acids: CASSGEAPYEQYF. For the CDR3, the DNA is TGTGCCAGCAGTGGGGAGGCGCCCTACGAGCAGTACTTC.

In its sample, this clonotype was seen a few times. The chain links TRBV20-1 to TRBJ1-4; D is possibly TRBD1 (5 bases). Trimming pared 6 bases from V and 7 bases from J, leaving 9 bases between. Germline assignment: CDR1 DFQATT and CDR2 SNEGSKA (reference sequence). CDR3 size: 11 residues. CDR3 sequence: CSATRGEKLFF. The CDR3 DNA is TGCAGTGCGACTAGGGGTGAAAAACTGTTTTTT.

The rearrangement joins TRBV12-3 or TRBV12-4 to TRBJ1-2, with D hard to call. This CDR3 has 15 amino acids. V was pared by 3 bases and J by 4 bases, with 15 bases between. The CDR3 DNA reads TGTGCCAGCAGTTTGCCTCGAACAGCCTCCTATGGCTACACCTTC. Its protein is CASSLPRTASYGYTF.

This sequence joins TRBV20-1 and TRBJ2-1, with 11 nucleotides matching TRBD2. Trimming took 3 bases from V and 2 from J; bases not matched to a gene: 6. The CDR3 contains 16 residues. CDR1 is DFQATT and CDR2 is SNEGSKA in the germline V gene (reference sequence). CDR3 sequence (DNA): TGCAGTGCTAGTCGTTCGACTAGCGGGACCTACAATGAGCAGTTCTTC. This encodes CSASRSTSGTYNEQFF.

This chain links TRBV15 with TRBJ2-2; 11 bases are shared with TRBD1. CDR1 is LNHNV, CDR2 YYDKDF, per germline (reference sequence). The CDR3 contains 16 residues. V lost 2 bases, J lost 8 bases, and 7 bases stayed unmatched. CDR3 sequence: CATSRFGQGAAGELFF. CDR3 nucleotide sequence: TGTGCCACCAGCAGATTCGGACAGGGGGCCGCTGGGGAGCTGTTTTTT. Full variable domain (missing parts from reference TRBV15 and TRBJ2-2): DAMVIQNPRYQVTQFGKPVTLSCSQTLNHNVMYWYQQKSSQAPKLLFHYYDKDFNNEADTPDNFQSRRPNTSFCFLDIRSPGLGDTAMYLCATSRFGQGAAGELFFGEGSRLTVL.

This rearrangement joins TRBV19 to TRBJ1-5, with 7 bases that match TRBD1. V lost 4 bases to trimming and J lost 4 bases; unmatched junction nucleotides: 10. Looked up from germline, CDR1 is LNHDA and CDR2 is SQIVND (reference sequence). This CDR3 has 16 residues. The CDR3 spells CASSTWRDSKNQPQHF. The CDR3 DNA reads TGTGCCAGTAGTACCTGGAGGGACAGCAAGAATCAGCCCCAGCATTTT.

The table lists this clonotype with a few counts. The chain employs TRBV10-2 and TRBJ2-3; D may match TRBD1 or TRBD2 (6 bases each). This CDR3 is 16 amino acids long. From germline, CDR1 is WSHSY and CDR2 SAAADI. The ends were cut back, 0 bases at V and 6 bases at J, with 16 bases in the middle. The CDR3 is CASSESGGGIADTQYF. CDR3 DNA sequence: TGCGCCAGCAGTGAGTCCGGGGGCGGGATAGCGGATACGCAGTATTTT.

The rearrangement uses TRBV5-1 and TRBJ2-5; D remains ambiguous. CDR1 and CDR2 from the germline V gene are SGHRS and YFSETQ. V gave up 2 bases and J gave up 4 bases, with 6 bases separating them. The CDR3 extends over 12 amino acids. CDR3 amino acids: CASSFLSETQYF. CDR3 bases: TGCGCCAGCAGCTTTCTCTCAGAGACCCAGTACTTC.